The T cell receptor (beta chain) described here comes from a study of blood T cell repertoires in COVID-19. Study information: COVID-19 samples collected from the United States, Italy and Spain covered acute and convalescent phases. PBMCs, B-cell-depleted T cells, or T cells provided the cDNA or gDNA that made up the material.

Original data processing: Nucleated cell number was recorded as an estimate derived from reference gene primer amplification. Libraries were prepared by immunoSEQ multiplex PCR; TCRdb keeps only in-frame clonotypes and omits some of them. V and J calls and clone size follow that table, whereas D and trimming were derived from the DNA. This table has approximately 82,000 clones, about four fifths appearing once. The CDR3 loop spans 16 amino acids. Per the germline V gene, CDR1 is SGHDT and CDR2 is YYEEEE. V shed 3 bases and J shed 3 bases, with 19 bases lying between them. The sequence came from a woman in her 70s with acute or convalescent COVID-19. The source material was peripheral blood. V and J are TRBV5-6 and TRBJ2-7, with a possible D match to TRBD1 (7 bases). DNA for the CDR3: TGTGCCAGCAGCTGGCGGGGCCAGGGGGTCTTCTACGAGCAGTACTTC. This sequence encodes CASSWRGQGVFYEQYF.